A single sample is the source of the 25 T cell receptor beta chains below, sequenced in a study of sequential checkpoint blockade in melanoma (dated by TCRdb to about 2019). Library generation was performed with the immunoSEQ multiplex PCR assay. TCRdb carries this immuneACCESS record with in-frame sequences only. Its versions omit some clonotypes, under half of them owing to an unresolved V gene in the studies checked, with the rest unexplained. The sample data list about 10,000 clones, and roughly 25% of these were observed just once. The top ten clones comprise about 10% of the sample. The treatment or condition tag for this specimen amounts to: randomized to nivolumab then ipilimumab (arm A) or the reverse (arm B). Source: tumor tissue (inferred from file names), taken from a patient given nivolumab and ipilimumab in sequence. These receptors came from a human donor with melanoma.

V gene TRBV6-8 combines with J gene TRBJ2-5, with D possibly being TRBD1 (6 bases). Germline lookup yields CDR1 MNHGY and CDR2 SAAAGT. This CDR3 has 14 amino acids. V lost 6 bases and J 5 bases, leaving 16 bases between the germline ends. DNA for the CDR3: TGTGCCAGCAGAGATCAGGGGTATCGTGAGACCCAGTACTTC. Translating gives CASRDQGYRETQYF.

This chain joins TRBV11-3 and TRBJ1-5; D gene unclear. Germline V lookup: CDR1 SGHNT, CDR2 YENEEA. This CDR3 is built from 15 residues. Trimming removed 5 bases at V and 1 base at J, with 12 bases between. The CDR3: CASSKDVGSNQPQHF. The CDR3 DNA reads TGTGCCAGCAGCAAAGATGTGGGAAGCAATCAGCCCCAGCATTTT.

The chain employs TRBV18 and TRBJ1-1, with TRBD1 matching 7 bases. Germline V lookup: CDR1 KGHSH, CDR2 LQKENI. The CDR3 runs 18 residues. V lost 3 bases, J lost 4 bases, and 17 bases stayed unmatched. The CDR3 DNA sequence: TGTGCCAGCTCACCGCGTGAAGGGGGCGGGCCGGTGGGCACTGAAGCTTTCTTT. Residues: CASSPREGGGPVGTEAFF.

This chain connects TRBV19 to TRBJ2-1, with 11 bases aligning to TRBD2. There are 15 residues in the CDR3. CDR1 LNHDA and CDR2 SQIVND come from the germline V gene (reference sequence). V was pared by 5 bases and J by 4 bases, with 4 bases of the junction left unmatched. CDR3 region: CASSLAGGFYNEQFF. The CDR3 DNA follows: TGTGCCAGTAGTTTAGCGGGGGGGTTTTACAATGAGCAGTTCTTC. The full variable domain, with the rest looked up from reference TRBV19 and TRBJ2-1, is DGGITQSPKYLFRKEGQNVTLSCEQNLNHDAMYWYRQDPGQGLRLIYYSQIVNDFQKGDIAEGYSVSREKKESFPLTVTSAQKNPTAFYLCASSLAGGFYNEQFFGPGTRLTVL.

A note on this clone: One end of the junction does not line up with germline, which may come from a read error. The genes are TRBV25-1 and TRBJ2-2; D might be TRBD2 (5 bases). In germline, CDR1 is MGHDK, CDR2 SYGVNS. This CDR3 contains 15 residues. CDR3 DNA sequence: TGTGCCAGCAGTGATAAGCCTTGTCGACACCGGGGAGCTGTTTTT. This encodes CASSDKPCRHRGAVF. The variable domain in full, with the rest retrieved from reference TRBV25-1 and TRBJ2-2, is EADIYQTPRYLVIGTGKKITLECSQTMGHDKMYWYQQDPGMELHLIHYSYGVNSTEKGDLSSESTVSRIRTEHFPLTLESARPSHTSQYLCASSDKPCRHRGAVFGEGSRLTVL.

The chain combines TRBV11-3 with TRBJ1-5; D remains unclear. Trimming took off 6 bases at V and 3 bases at J, with 18 bases between the two ends. The length of the CDR3 is 16 residues. CDR1 is SGHNT, CDR2 YENEEA, per germline. The CDR3, as DNA: TGTGCCAGCAGTAAAGAGGCGGGTTGGGACAATCAGCCCCAGCATTTT. Translated: CASSKEAGWDNQPQHF. The complete variable domain, with remaining parts taken from reference TRBV11-3 and TRBJ1-5, reads EAGVVQSPRYKIIEKKQPVAFWCNPISGHNTLYWYLQNLGQGPELLIRYENEEAVDDSQLPKDRFSAERLKGVDSTLKIQPAELGDSAVYLCASSKEAGWDNQPQHFGDGTRLSIL.

This chain uses TRBV5-1 with TRBJ1-1; D perhaps matches TRBD1 (6 bases). There are 14 residues in the CDR3. Germline V gene lookup returns CDR1 SGHRS and CDR2 YFSETQ. Between the trimmed V and J ends, which lost 4 bases and 5 bases, there was a span of 15 bases. CDR3 nucleotide sequence: TGCGCCAGCAGCGCTACAGGGAAACGAACTGAAGCTTTCTTT. Amino acids: CASSATGKRTEAFF.

This clone was seen a handful of times. An end of the junction does not agree with germline; a read error may underlie this. CDR3 sequence reads: CASSLGPGGPRDEQFF. Written as DNA, the CDR3 is TGTGCCAGCAGTTTAGGTCCCGGGGGACCTCGCGATGAGCAGTTCTTC. The genes are TRBV11-3 and TRBJ2-1; D perhaps matches TRBD2 (6 bases). Looked up from germline, CDR1 is SGHNT and CDR2 is YENEEA. The CDR3 length is 16 residues.

This clone was found a few times. The CDR3 loop is CASSYAANTEAFF. The DNA of the CDR3 is TGTGCCAGCAGTTACGCTGCAAACACTGAAGCTTTCTTT. The chain couples TRBV6-8 to TRBJ1-1; D not certain. This CDR3 region has 13 residues. The V end was cut by 2 bases, the J end by 2 bases, with 6 bases between. Germline V gene lookup returns CDR1 MNHGY and CDR2 SAAAGT.

This clone was picked up many times. V gene TRBV11-3 combines with J gene TRBJ1-1; TRBD1 agrees at 8 bases. Germline CDR1 is SGHNT and CDR2 is YENEEA. The CDR3 length is 16 residues. Trimming at V came to 0 bases and at J to 0 bases, leaving 3 bases not matched to a gene. The CDR3 spells CASSLEVRGLNTEAFF. As DNA, the CDR3 is TGTGCCAGCAGCTTAGAGGTCAGGGGGCTGAACACTGAAGCTTTCTTT.

This clone is medium-sized (0.01 to 0.1%) within its sample. This chain links TRBV11-3 with TRBJ2-5; no clear D gene. The V and J ends lost 0 bases and 4 bases respectively, with 9 bases between them. From germline, CDR1 is SGHNT and CDR2 YENEEA. This CDR3 spans 14 amino acids. As DNA, the CDR3 is TGTGCCAGCAGCTTAGATGGGTGGGGAGAGACCCAGTACTTC. This translates into CASSLDGWGETQYF.

This clone was seen repeatedly, ten times or more. The J gene is TRBJ2-1, the V gene TRBV5-8, with D perhaps TRBD2 (6 bases). The germline gives CDR1 SGHTS, CDR2 YDEGEE. The CDR3 has 13 amino acids. Trimming cost V 3 bases and J 5 bases, with 9 bases left between them. CDR3 sequence (DNA): TGTGCCAGCAGCTCAACTAGCAACAATGAGCAGTTCTTC. Translating it yields CASSSTSNNEQFF.

The chain links TRBV28 to TRBJ1-5; a possible D gene is TRBD1 (6 bases). The CDR3 length is 14 residues. V was cut by 1 base and J by 6 bases, with 10 bases left in between. CDR1 is MDHEN, CDR2 SYDVKM, per germline. CDR3 sequence reads: CASSLSGGSQPQHF. CDR3 DNA sequence: TGTGCCAGCAGTTTATCGGGGGGCAGTCAGCCCCAGCATTTT.

The rearrangement joins TRBV5-1 to TRBJ2-3; TRBD2 matches 9 bases. Germline loops: CDR1 SGHRS, CDR2 YFSETQ. This CDR3 is 14 amino acids long. For the CDR3, the DNA is TGCGCAACCAGGATAGCGGGGGTCACAGATACGCAGTATTTT. Residues: CATRIAGVTDTQYF.

The rearrangement links TRBV6-8 to TRBJ2-5, with a weak D call TRBD1 (6 bases). Germline V gene lookup returns CDR1 MNHGY and CDR2 SAAAGT. This CDR3 comprises 13 residues. V lost 9 bases to trimming and J lost 2 bases, with 13 bases between them. The CDR3 region has the DNA TGTGCCAGTCACGGACAGACACAAGAGACCCAGTACTTC. Its translation: CASHGQTQETQYF.

This clone was observed a handful of times. The J gene is TRBJ1-1, the V gene TRBV9, with D unresolved. CDR3 length equals 14 residues. Germline V gene lookup returns CDR1 SGDLS and CDR2 YYNGEE. Trimming left V 1 base short and J 0 bases short, with 7 bases between. Here the CDR3 reads CASSVTELNTEAFF. For the CDR3, the DNA is TGTGCCAGCAGCGTAACAGAGCTGAACACTGAAGCTTTCTTT.

The chain carries TRBV29-1 and TRBJ2-5; 7 positions match TRBD1. The V segment lost 4 bases and the J segment 5 bases; nucleotides outside the gene matches: 13. Germline CDR1 SQVTM, CDR2 ANQGSEA. This CDR3 spans 15 amino acids. CDR3 DNA sequence: TGCAGCGTTGTAACAAACCGGGACAGCCTGGAGACCCAGTACTTC. Protein product: CSVVTNRDSLETQYF.

V and J are TRBV28 and TRBJ2-5, with a tentative D call TRBD2 (6 bases). Germline CDR1 is MDHEN and CDR2 is SYDVKM. This CDR3 is built from 13 residues. V lost 7 bases, J lost 5 bases, and 14 bases lay in between. CDR3 DNA: TGTGCCAGCACCGGAGGGACCTGGGAGACCCAGTACTTC. Protein product: CASTGGTWETQYF.

The CDR3 DNA reads TGTGCCTGGAGTCGCGCAGGGACGTCTAATGAAAAACTGTTTTTT. This sequence encodes CAWSRAGTSNEKLFF. The chain couples TRBV30 to TRBJ1-4, with D perhaps matching TRBD1 (5 bases). Germline V gene lookup returns CDR1 GTSNPN and CDR2 SVGIG (reference sequence). This CDR3 has 15 amino acids. V shed 2 bases and J shed 3 bases, with 13 bases lying between them. Using reference TRBV30 and TRBJ1-4 for the parts outside the CDR3, the full variable domain is SQTIHQWPATLVQPVGSPLSLECTVEGTSNPNLYWYRQAAGRGLQLLFYSVGIGQISSEVPQNLSASRPQDRQFILSSKKLLLSDSGFYLCAWSRAGTSNEKLFFGSGTQLSVL.

By its share, this clone is medium-sized. CDR3 sequence reads: CASSPGPATNEKLFF. Here the CDR3 DNA reads TGTGCCAGCAGCCCGGGACCGGCAACTAATGAAAAACTGTTTTTT. V gene TRBV11-3 combines with J gene TRBJ1-4; weak D call: TRBD1 (5 bases). CDR1 SGHNT and CDR2 YENEEA come from the germline V gene. The CDR3 contains 15 residues. V was shortened by 5 bases and J by 0 bases, with 10 bases between the two germline ends.

The chain has TRBV10-2 and TRBJ2-1; D ambiguous. Germline V gene data show CDR1 as WSHSY and CDR2 as SAAADI. V lost 6 bases, J lost 8 bases, and 11 bases lay in between. The CDR3 consists of 12 residues. CDR3 DNA sequence: TGCGCCAGCAGAAAAGACCTTTATGAGCAGTTCTTC. Its protein is CASRKDLYEQFF.

This clone was seen a handful of times. Written as DNA, the CDR3 is TGTGCCAGCAGCGCTGACAGCGACTCAACTAATGAAAAACTGTTTTTT. Residues: CASSADSDSTNEKLFF. The chain has TRBV21-1 and TRBJ1-4; the listed D gene, TRBD1, was not tested against the DNA. TRBV21-1 counts as a pseudogene. This CDR3 has 16 residues.

The rearrangement uses TRBV6-8 and TRBJ2-2; possibly TRBD1 or TRBD2 for D (7 bases each). Germline assignment: CDR1 MNHGY and CDR2 SAAAGT. Trimming removed 5 bases at V and 6 bases at J, with 13 bases between. This CDR3 region has 14 residues. CDR3 amino acids: CASSRQGGAGELFF. The CDR3 DNA follows: TGTGCCAGCAGTAGACAGGGAGGGGCCGGGGAGCTGTTTTTT.

This clone was picked up one time. The chain couples TRBV15 to TRBJ2-7; 10 bases fit TRBD1. V gave up 6 bases and J gave up 6 bases; unmatched junction bases: 14. CDR1 LNHNV and CDR2 YYDKDF come from the germline V gene (reference sequence). The CDR3 sequence is 16 residues long. CDR3 loop: CATSPGTGESRREQYF. The CDR3 bases are TGTGCCACCAGTCCTGGGACAGGGGAGTCCCGTCGCGAGCAGTACTTC.

This clone has ten or more counts. The gene calls are TRBV7-6 and TRBJ2-1; a weak D match, TRBD1 (6 bases). The CDR3 has 14 amino acids. Germline V lookup: CDR1 SGHVS, CDR2 FNYEAQ. The V gene lost 2 bases and the J gene lost 10 bases, with 15 bases spanning the gap. CDR3 sequence: CASSLRQGLHEQFF. Here the CDR3 DNA reads TGTGCCAGCAGCTTAAGGCAGGGGTTGCACGAGCAGTTCTTC.